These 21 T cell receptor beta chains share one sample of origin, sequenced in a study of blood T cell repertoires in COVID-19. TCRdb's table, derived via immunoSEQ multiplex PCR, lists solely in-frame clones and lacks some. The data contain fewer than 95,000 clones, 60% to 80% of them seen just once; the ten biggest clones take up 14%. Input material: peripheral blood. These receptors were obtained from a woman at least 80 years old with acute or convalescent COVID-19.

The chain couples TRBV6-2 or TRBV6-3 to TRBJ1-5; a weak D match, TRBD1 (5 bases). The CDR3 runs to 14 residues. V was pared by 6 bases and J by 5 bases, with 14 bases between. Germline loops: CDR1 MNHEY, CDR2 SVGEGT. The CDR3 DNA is TGTGCCAGCAGCCGACAGCAGTGGGATCAGCCCCAGCATTTT. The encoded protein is CASSRQQWDQPQHF.

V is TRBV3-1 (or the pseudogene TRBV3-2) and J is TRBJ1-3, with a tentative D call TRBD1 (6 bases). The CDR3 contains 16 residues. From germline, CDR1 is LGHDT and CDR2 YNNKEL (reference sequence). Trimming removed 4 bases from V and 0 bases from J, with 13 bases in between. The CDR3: CASSRRTAFSGNTIYF. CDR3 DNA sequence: TGTGCCAGCAGCCGACGGACAGCCTTCTCTGGAAACACCATATATTTT.

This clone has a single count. CDR3 nucleotides: TGCGCCAGCAGCCTCGGGACAGTATACGATACGCAGTATTTT. It is translated as CASSLGTVYDTQYF. J is TRBJ2-3 and V is TRBV5-1; 7 nucleotides agree with TRBD1. This CDR3 contains 14 residues. V lost 4 bases and J lost 6; bases outside the gene matches: 8. The germline V gene has CDR1 SGHRS and CDR2 YFSETQ.

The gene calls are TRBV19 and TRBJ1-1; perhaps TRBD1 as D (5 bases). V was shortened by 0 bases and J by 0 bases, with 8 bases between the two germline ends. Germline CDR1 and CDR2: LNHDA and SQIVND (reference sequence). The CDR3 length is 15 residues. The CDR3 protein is CASSIDPGMNTEAFF. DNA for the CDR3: TGTGCCAGTAGTATAGATCCAGGGATGAACACTGAAGCTTTCTTT.

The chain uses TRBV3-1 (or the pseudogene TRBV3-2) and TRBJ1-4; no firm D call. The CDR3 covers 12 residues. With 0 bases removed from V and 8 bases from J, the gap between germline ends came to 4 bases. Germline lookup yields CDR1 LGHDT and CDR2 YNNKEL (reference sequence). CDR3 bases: TGTGCCAGCAGCCAAGACAGGGAAAAACTGTTTTTT. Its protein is CASSQDREKLFF.

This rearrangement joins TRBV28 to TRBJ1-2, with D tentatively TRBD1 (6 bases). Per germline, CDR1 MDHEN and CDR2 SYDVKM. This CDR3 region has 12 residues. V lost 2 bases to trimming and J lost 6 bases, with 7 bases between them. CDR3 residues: CASSLTGHGYTF. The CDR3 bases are TGTGCCAGCAGTTTAACAGGGCATGGCTACACCTTC.

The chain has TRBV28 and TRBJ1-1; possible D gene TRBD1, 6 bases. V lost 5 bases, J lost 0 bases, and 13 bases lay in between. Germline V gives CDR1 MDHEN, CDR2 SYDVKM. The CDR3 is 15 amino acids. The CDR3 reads CASSQTDSMNTEAFF. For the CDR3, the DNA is TGTGCCAGCAGTCAGACGGACAGCATGAACACTGAAGCTTTCTTT.

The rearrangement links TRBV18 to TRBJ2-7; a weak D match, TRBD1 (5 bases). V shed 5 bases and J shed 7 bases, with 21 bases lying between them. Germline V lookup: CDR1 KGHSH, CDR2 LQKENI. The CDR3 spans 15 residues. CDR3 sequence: CASSERTPGLREQYF. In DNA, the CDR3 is TGTGCCAGCTCAGAACGGACACCCGGTCTACGGGAGCAGTACTTC.

This CDR3 reads CASSSQGDTEAFF. Here the CDR3 DNA reads TGTGCCAGCAGCTCGCAGGGGGACACTGAAGCTTTCTTT. V and J are TRBV7-9 and TRBJ1-1; the match to TRBD1 covers 7 bases. The CDR3 has 13 residues. Unmatched junction bases numbered 2, after V lost 4 bases and J lost 3 bases. Germline values: CDR1 SEHNR, CDR2 FQNEAQ (reference sequence).

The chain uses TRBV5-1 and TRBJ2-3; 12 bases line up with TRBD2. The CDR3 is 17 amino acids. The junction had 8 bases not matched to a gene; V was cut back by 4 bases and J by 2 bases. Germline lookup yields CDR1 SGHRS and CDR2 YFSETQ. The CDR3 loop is CASSTSSGGANTDTQYF. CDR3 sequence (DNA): TGCGCCAGCAGCACTTCTAGCGGGGGGGCTAACACAGATACGCAGTATTTT.

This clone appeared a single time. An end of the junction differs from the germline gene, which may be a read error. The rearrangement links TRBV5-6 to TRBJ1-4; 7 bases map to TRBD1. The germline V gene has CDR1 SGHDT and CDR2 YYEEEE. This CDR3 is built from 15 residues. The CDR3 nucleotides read TGTGCCAGCACCTTGGATTTACAGGGGAGTGAAAAACTGTTTTTT. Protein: CASTLDLQGSEKLFF.

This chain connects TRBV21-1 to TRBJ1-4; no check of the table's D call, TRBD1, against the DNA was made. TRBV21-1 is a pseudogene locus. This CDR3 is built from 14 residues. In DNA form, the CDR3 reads TGTGCCAGCAGCACCGGGACAGGGAAGGAAAAACTGTTTTTT. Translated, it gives CASSTGTGKEKLFF.

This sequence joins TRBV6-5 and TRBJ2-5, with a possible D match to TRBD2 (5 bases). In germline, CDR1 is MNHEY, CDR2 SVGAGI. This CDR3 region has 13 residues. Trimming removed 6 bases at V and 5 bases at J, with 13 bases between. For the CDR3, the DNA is TGTGCCAGCAGCCCGCTCCCGGGGGAGACCCAGTACTTC. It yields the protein CASSPLPGETQYF.

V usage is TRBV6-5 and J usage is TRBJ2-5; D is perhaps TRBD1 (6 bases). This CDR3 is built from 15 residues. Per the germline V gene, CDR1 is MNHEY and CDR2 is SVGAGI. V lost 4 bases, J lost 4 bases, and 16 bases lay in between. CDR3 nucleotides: TGTGCCAGCAGTTTCGAATGGGGGCCGAGAGAGACCCAGTACTTC. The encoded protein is CASSFEWGPRETQYF.

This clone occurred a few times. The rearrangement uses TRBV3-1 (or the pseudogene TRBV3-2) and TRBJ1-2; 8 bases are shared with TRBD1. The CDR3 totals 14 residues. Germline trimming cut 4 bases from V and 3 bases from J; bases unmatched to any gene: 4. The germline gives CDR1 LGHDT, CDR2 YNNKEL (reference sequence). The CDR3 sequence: CASSPGGQYYGYTF. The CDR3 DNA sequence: TGTGCCAGCAGCCCAGGGGGCCAGTACTATGGCTACACCTTC.

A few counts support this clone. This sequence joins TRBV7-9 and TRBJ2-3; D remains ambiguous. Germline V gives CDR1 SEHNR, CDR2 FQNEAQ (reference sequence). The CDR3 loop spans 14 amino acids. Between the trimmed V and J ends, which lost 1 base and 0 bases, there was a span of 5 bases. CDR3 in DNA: TGTGCCAGCAGCTTAGAAGCTAGCACAGATACGCAGTATTTT. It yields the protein CASSLEASTDTQYF.

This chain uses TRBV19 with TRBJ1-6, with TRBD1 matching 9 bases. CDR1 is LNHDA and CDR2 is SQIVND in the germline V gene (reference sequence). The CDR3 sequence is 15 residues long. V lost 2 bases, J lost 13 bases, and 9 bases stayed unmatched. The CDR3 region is CASSISDRGLSPLHF. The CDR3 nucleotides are TGTGCCAGTAGTATATCGGACAGGGGACTTTCGCCCCTCCACTTT. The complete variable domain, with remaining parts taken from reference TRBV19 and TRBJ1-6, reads DGGITQSPKYLFRKEGQNVTLSCEQNLNHDAMYWYRQDPGQGLRLIYYSQIVNDFQKGDIAEGYSVSREKKESFPLTVTSAQKNPTAFYLCASSISDRGLSPLHFGNGTRLTVT.

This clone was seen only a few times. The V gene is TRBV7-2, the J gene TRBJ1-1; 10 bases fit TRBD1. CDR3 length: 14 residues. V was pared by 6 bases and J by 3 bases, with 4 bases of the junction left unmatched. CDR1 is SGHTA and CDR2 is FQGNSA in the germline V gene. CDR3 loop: CASRRTGGDTEAFF. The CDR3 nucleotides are TGTGCCAGCAGGCGGACAGGGGGAGACACTGAAGCTTTCTTT.

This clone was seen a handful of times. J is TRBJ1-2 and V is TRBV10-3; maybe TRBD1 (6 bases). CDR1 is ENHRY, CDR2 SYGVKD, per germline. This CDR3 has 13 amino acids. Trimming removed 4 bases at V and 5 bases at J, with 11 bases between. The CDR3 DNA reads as TGTGCCATCAGTGGGGGGCCAGGATATGGCTACACCTTC. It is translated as CAISGGPGYGYTF.

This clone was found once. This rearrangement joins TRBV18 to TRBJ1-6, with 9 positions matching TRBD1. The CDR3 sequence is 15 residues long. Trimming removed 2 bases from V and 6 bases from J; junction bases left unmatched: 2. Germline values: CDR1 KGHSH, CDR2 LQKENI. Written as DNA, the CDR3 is TGTGCCAGCTCACCAACGGGACAGGGTAATTCACCCCTCCACTTT. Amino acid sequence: CASSPTGQGNSPLHF.

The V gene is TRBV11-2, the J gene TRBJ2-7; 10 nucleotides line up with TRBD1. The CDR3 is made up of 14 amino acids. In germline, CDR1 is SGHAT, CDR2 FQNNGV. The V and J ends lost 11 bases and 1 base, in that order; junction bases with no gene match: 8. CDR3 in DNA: TGTGCCGTCCTCGGGACAGGGGTTTCCTACGAGCAGTACTTC. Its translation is CAVLGTGVSYEQYF.